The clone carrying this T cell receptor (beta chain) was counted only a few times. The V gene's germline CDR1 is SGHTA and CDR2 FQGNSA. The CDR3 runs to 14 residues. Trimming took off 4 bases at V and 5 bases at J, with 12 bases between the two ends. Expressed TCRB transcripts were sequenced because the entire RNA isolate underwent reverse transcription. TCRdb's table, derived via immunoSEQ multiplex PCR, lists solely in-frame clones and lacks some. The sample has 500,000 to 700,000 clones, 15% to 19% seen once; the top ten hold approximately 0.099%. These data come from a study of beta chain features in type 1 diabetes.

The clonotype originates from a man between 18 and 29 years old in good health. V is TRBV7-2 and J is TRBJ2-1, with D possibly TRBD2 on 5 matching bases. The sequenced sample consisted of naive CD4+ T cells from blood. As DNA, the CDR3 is TGTGCCAGCAGCTCGCCCCGGGAAGACAATGAGCAGTTCTTC. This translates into CASSSPREDNEQFF.